Below, 15 T cell receptor beta chains from the same sample are listed, as sequenced in a study of cytomegalovirus exposure and HLA in healthy donors. Amplification used 60 Vbeta primers and 13 Jbeta primers. Measured with immunoSEQ multiplex PCR; TCRdb has only the in-frame clones, and not every one. The table has around 120,000 clones, 70% to 90% seen once. The specimen sequenced was PBMCs. The source of these receptors is a boy aged 5-17 years in good health and CMV-seronegative.

This rearrangement joins TRBV2 to TRBJ2-1, with D possibly TRBD2 on 6 matching bases. Germline V gene data show CDR1 as SNHLY and CDR2 as FYNNEI. The CDR3 totals 16 residues. V gave up 7 bases and J gave up 1 base, with 17 bases separating them. The CDR3 region is CASIGLPKGSYNEQFF. The CDR3 DNA sequence: TGTGCCAGCATCGGACTACCCAAGGGGTCCTACAATGAGCAGTTCTTC.

This rearrangement joins TRBV30 to TRBJ2-2; the D gene is possibly TRBD2 (5 bases). Germline lookup yields CDR1 GTSNPN and CDR2 SVGIG (reference sequence). Trimming removed 4 bases from V and 1 base from J, with 10 bases in between. The CDR3 runs to 14 residues. The CDR3: CAWMRAVNTGELFF. The CDR3 DNA sequence: TGTGCCTGGATGAGGGCGGTGAACACCGGGGAGCTGTTTTTT.

This chain links TRBV11-3 with TRBJ2-1; D unclear. CDR1 and CDR2 (germline): SGHNT, YENEEA. The CDR3 is made up of 13 amino acids. V lost 4 bases to trimming and J lost 7 bases, with 11 bases between them. The CDR3 nucleotides are TGTGCCAGCAGCTCCAGGTTGGCGAATGAGCAGTTCTTC. Residues: CASSSRLANEQFF.

This chain uses TRBV5-1 with TRBJ2-5; 13 bases are shared with TRBD2. The DNA end is a closer match to TRBJ2-7, so the J assignment may be wrong. From germline, CDR1 is SGHRS and CDR2 YFSETQ. This CDR3 is built from 16 residues. In DNA, the CDR3 is TGCGCCAGCAGCTCGGGACTAGCGGGGCGAGGCTACGAGCAGTACTTC. Its protein product is CASSSGLAGRGYEQYF.

The J gene is TRBJ1-5, the V gene TRBV6-1; D is unresolved. V gave up 10 bases and J gave up 5 bases, with 15 bases separating them. Germline CDR1 and CDR2: MNHNS and SASEGT. This CDR3 has 13 residues. The CDR3: CAIQGRLDQPQHF. Here the CDR3 DNA reads TGTGCCATTCAAGGGAGGTTAGATCAGCCCCAGCATTTT.

The CDR3 reads CASSKQTLDYGYTF. CDR3 coding DNA: TGCGCCAGCAGCAAACAGACACTGGACTATGGCTACACCTTC. The chain couples TRBV5-1 to TRBJ1-2; D not resolved. Germline V gene data show CDR1 as SGHRS and CDR2 as YFSETQ. This CDR3 region has 14 residues. V gave up 4 bases and J gave up 3 bases, with 13 bases separating them.

V is TRBV7-9 and J is TRBJ1-1, with D possibly being TRBD1 (6 bases). V gave up 5 bases and J gave up 10 bases, with 17 bases separating them. CDR1 is SEHNR, CDR2 FQNEAQ, per germline (reference sequence). The CDR3 covers 13 residues. Here the CDR3 reads CASSTNYRESAFF. As DNA, the CDR3 is TGTGCCAGCAGCACGAACTACAGGGAGTCAGCTTTCTTT.

This clone was seen just once. The V call is TRBV5-4, the J call TRBJ1-1, with D perhaps matching TRBD1 (6 bases). Germline V gene sequence: CDR1 SGHNT, CDR2 YYREEE (reference sequence). CDR3 length: 15 amino acids. V gave up 1 base and J gave up 1 base, with 11 bases separating them. CDR3 loop: CASSLMAGANTEAFF. As DNA, the CDR3 is TGTGCCAGCAGCTTGATGGCAGGGGCGAACACTGAAGCTTTCTTT.

The CDR3 DNA reads as TGCGCCAGCAGCCCTTTTAGCGGCGAGCAGTACTTC. Protein product: CASSPFSGEQYF. The rearrangement joins TRBV4-1 to TRBJ2-7, with TRBD2 as a possible D gene (6 bases). Germline CDR1 and CDR2: MGHRA and YSYEKL. There are 12 residues in the CDR3. Trimming left V 4 bases short and J 6 bases short, with 10 bases between.

The CDR3 DNA reads as TGTGCCAGCAGAACTAGCGGGAGTTGGAATGAGCAGTTCTTC. Translating gives CASRTSGSWNEQFF. The V and J genes are TRBV2 and TRBJ2-1, with 11 bases lining up with TRBD2. V shed 6 bases, J shed 7 bases, and the junction held 5 bases outside the gene matches. CDR1 and CDR2 (germline): SNHLY, FYNNEI. This CDR3 region has 14 residues.

The CDR3 region is CASSRTTGVTEAFF. The CDR3 region has the DNA TGCGCCAGCAGCCGAACGACAGGGGTAACTGAAGCTTTCTTT. The chain is built from TRBV4-3 and TRBJ1-1, with 8 nucleotides matching TRBD1. After removal of 4 bases from V and 5 bases from J, the junction contained 6 bases not matched to a gene. The germline gives CDR1 LGHNA, CDR2 YSLEER. This CDR3 is built from 14 residues.

This clone has a single count. The DNA for the CDR3 is TGTGCCAGCAGCTTATCAGGAGGACAGGACGCTTTCTTT. Amino acid sequence: CASSLSGGQDAFF. The chain uses TRBV7-2 and TRBJ1-1, with TRBD1 matching over 7 bases. This CDR3 has 13 residues. The junction had 8 bases not matched to a gene; V was cut back by 2 bases and J by 11 bases. Looked up from germline, CDR1 is SGHTA and CDR2 is FQGNSA.

This clone was seen a handful of times. The chain couples TRBV5-6 to TRBJ1-5, with D tentatively TRBD1 (6 bases). V lost 3 bases and J lost 5, with 21 bases in between. This CDR3 comprises 17 residues. Germline CDR1 SGHDT, CDR2 YYEEEE. The DNA of the CDR3 is TGTGCCAGCAGCTCCAGGTTTGAAGACGGACAGTATCAGCCCCAGCATTTT. This codes for CASSSRFEDGQYQPQHF.

The chain uses TRBV27 and TRBJ1-2; possibly TRBD1 for D (5 bases). The V end lost 4 bases, the J end lost 7 bases, and 19 bases lay between the germline ends. CDR1 is MNHEY, CDR2 SMNVEV, per germline (reference sequence). The length of the CDR3 is 15 residues. In DNA form, the CDR3 reads TGTGCCAGCAGTTCCAGGGCCCTGCCCGCCGGTGGCTACACCTTC. It codes for CASSSRALPAGGYTF.

V gene TRBV6-1 combines with J gene TRBJ2-5, with D perhaps TRBD1 (5 bases). The germline V gene has CDR1 MNHNS and CDR2 SASEGT. This CDR3 contains 15 residues. Trimming stripped 7 bases from V and 3 bases from J, with 18 bases between. CDR3 bases: TGTGCCAGCACCCGAGGAGTGACAGTTGAAGAGACCCAGTACTTC. Its protein is CASTRGVTVEETQYF.